The sequence of this TCR beta chain was determined in a study of blood T cell repertoires in COVID-19. The assay was immunoSEQ multiplex PCR, and TCRdb's table has in-frame clones only and misses some. The sample consists of 100,000 or so clones, 81% of them appearing once. The CDR3 runs 15 residues. Germline CDR1 and CDR2: SGHRS and YFSETQ. Trimming cost V 1 base and J 5 bases, with 15 bases left between them. The sequence was collected from a man older than 75 with acute or convalescent COVID-19. The J gene is TRBJ2-5, the V gene TRBV5-1; D may be TRBD1 (6 bases). Sequencing input: peripheral blood. CDR3 sequence: CASSLFAGASETQYF. The DNA for the CDR3 is TGCGCCAGCAGCTTGTTCGCAGGGGCGTCGGAGACCCAGTACTTC.